Shown below are 10 T cell receptor beta chains from a single sample sequenced in a study of OX40 agonist ivuxolimab in advanced cancers. Assay: immunoSEQ multiplex PCR; the TCRdb copy retains only in-frame clones and omits some. Of roughly 66,000 clones in the sample, approximately 85% are singletons; the top ten hold approximately 0.4%. The input for sequencing was CD4+ or CD8+ T cells sorted from blood, taken in a trial of the OX40 agonist ivuxolimab. Receptor source: an adult with an advanced solid tumor such as melanoma, head and neck, liver or kidney cancer.

This clone was recorded a few times. At the DNA level, this CDR3 is encoded by other sequences in the same sample as well. V and J are TRBV7-9 and TRBJ1-3; D call uncertain. CDR3 length: 14 residues. With 1 base removed from V and 0 bases from J, the gap between germline ends came to 4 bases. CDR1 and CDR2 from the germline V gene are SEHNR and FQNEAQ (reference sequence). The CDR3 sequence is CASSLGHSGNTIYF. Written as DNA, the CDR3 is TGTGCCAGCAGCTTAGGGCACTCTGGAAACACCATATATTTT.

This clone came up a few times. The CDR3 coding sequence is TGTGCCAGCAGCCCGGGACAGAGTAATGAAAAACTGTTTTTT. Protein product: CASSPGQSNEKLFF. The chain uses TRBV13 and TRBJ1-4, with 7 bases lining up with TRBD1. The junction had 4 bases not matched to a gene; V was cut back by 5 bases and J by 4 bases. This CDR3 region has 14 residues. The V gene's germline CDR1 is PRHDT and CDR2 FYEKMQ (reference sequence).

The CDR3 loop is CASSVGLPYEQYV. CDR3 DNA: TGCGCCAGCAGTGTAGGGCTTCCCTACGAGCAGTACGTC. V and J are TRBV10-2 and TRBJ2-7; D is ambiguous. Trimming removed 4 bases at V and 2 bases at J, with 9 bases between. The CDR3 has 13 amino acids. Germline CDR1 and CDR2: WSHSY and SAAADI.

The chain employs TRBV11-2 and TRBJ1-1, with no clear D. Germline loops: CDR1 SGHAT, CDR2 FQNNGV. This CDR3 contains 13 residues. Trimming cost V 1 base and J 3 bases, with 6 bases left between them. The CDR3 DNA is TGTGCCAGCAGCTTAGGAAGCGACACTGAAGCTTTCTTT. Its protein is CASSLGSDTEAFF.

The J gene is TRBJ2-7, the V gene TRBV9, with TRBD2 matching 8 bases. This CDR3 is 19 amino acids long. The J segment lost 5 bases and the V segment lost 2 bases, leaving 21 bases of the junction unmatched. Germline assignment: CDR1 SGDLS and CDR2 YYNGEE. The CDR3 is CASSVSHWREEGKVHEQYF. The DNA of the CDR3 is TGTGCCAGCAGCGTTTCCCATTGGCGGGAGGAGGGGAAAGTCCACGAGCAGTACTTC.

The V gene is TRBV11-2, the J gene TRBJ2-5; 12 nucleotides agree with TRBD2. The trim removed 5 bases at V and 3 bases at J, leaving 7 bases unmatched. The CDR3 length is 16 residues. CDR1 and CDR2 (germline): SGHAT, FQNNGV. CDR3 nucleotide sequence: TGTGCCAGCAGCCGGGGGACTAGCGGGTTAAAAGAGACCCAGTACTTC. Translated: CASSRGTSGLKETQYF.

The gene calls are TRBV2 and TRBJ2-6; D is undetermined. This CDR3 has 13 amino acids. V was cut by 6 bases and J by 0 bases, with 3 bases left in between. Germline values: CDR1 SNHLY, CDR2 FYNNEI. The CDR3 sequence is CASRDSGANVLTF. In DNA, the CDR3 is TGTGCCAGCAGGGACTCTGGGGCCAACGTCCTGACTTTC.

This clone was seen just once. One end of the junction varies from germline; a read error may be responsible. The chain employs TRBV27 and TRBJ1-1, with TRBD1 identical over 9 bases. The CDR3 runs 14 residues. Germline V gives CDR1 MNHEY, CDR2 SMNVEV (reference sequence). CDR3 DNA: TGTGCCAGCAGGACCGGGACAGGGAACGCTGAAGCTTTCTTT. This gives the protein CASRTGTGNAEAFF.

The chain joins TRBV6-5 to TRBJ1-3; D is undetermined. Per the germline V gene, CDR1 is MNHEY and CDR2 is SVGAGI. The CDR3 has 13 amino acids. The V end lost 4 bases, the J end lost 0 bases, and 4 bases lay between the germline ends. The CDR3 DNA reads TGTGCCAGCAGTTTGGTCTCTGGAAACACCATATATTTT. As protein: CASSLVSGNTIYF.

The chain carries TRBV9 and TRBJ1-6; possible D gene TRBD1, 5 bases. This CDR3 has 17 residues. Trimming left V 0 bases short and J 4 bases short, with 14 bases between. Germline values: CDR1 SGDLS, CDR2 YYNGEE. Here the CDR3 DNA reads TGTGCCAGCAGCGTAGCTCCCTCAGACAGTTATAATTCACCCCTCCACTTT. Translation: CASSVAPSDSYNSPLHF.